This T cell receptor beta chain was recorded in a study of blood T cell repertoires in COVID-19. In the study overall: COVID-19 samples collected from the United States, Italy and Spain covered acute and convalescent phases. The cDNA or gDNA used as material had been derived from T cells, B-cell-depleted T cells, or PBMCs.

Followed over time, Seattle patients had been enrolled while infection was active. Per the original methods: Researchers report that nucleated cell counts were estimated from reference gene primer amplification. The data were produced by immunoSEQ multiplex PCR, yet TCRdb's version contains in-frame clones alone and is incomplete. Clone size and the V and J calls come from that table; the DNA yielded D and trimming. The sample lists 150,000 to 200,000 clones; around 86% were seen once. The sample consisted of peripheral blood. This receptor was obtained from a man between 60 and 70 years old with COVID-19, enrolled during active disease.

The CDR3 reads CASSQEDRADLSYTF. The CDR3 DNA sequence: TGCGCCAGCAGCCAAGAAGACAGGGCCGATTTAAGCTACACCTTC. V gene TRBV4-1 combines with J gene TRBJ1-2, with TRBD1 matching 7 bases. Looked up from germline, CDR1 is MGHRA and CDR2 is YSYEKL. The CDR3 is 15 residues long. V gave up 0 bases and J gave up 9 bases; unmatched junction bases: 10.